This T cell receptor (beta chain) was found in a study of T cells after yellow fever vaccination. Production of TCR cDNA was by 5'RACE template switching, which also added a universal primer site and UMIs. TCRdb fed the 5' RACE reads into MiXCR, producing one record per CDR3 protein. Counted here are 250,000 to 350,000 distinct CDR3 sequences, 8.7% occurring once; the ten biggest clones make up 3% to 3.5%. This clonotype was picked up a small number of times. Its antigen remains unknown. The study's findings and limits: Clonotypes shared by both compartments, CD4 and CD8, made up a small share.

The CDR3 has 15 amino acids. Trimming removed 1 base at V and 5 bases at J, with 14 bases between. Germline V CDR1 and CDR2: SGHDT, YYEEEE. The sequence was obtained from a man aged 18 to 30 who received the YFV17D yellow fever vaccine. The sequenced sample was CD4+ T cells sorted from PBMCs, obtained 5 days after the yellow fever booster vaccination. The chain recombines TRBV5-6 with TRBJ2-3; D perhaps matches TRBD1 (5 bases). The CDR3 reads CASSLLRGSGDTQYF. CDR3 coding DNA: TGTGCCAGCAGCTTGTTAAGGGGTTCGGGAGATACGCAGTATTTT. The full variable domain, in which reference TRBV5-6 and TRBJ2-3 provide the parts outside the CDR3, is DAGVTQSPTHLIKTRGQQVTLRCSPKSGHDTVSWYQQALGQGPQFIFQYYEEEERQRGNFPDRFSGHQFPNYSSELNVNALLLGDSALYLCASSLLRGSGDTQYFGPGTRLTVL.